The clone carrying this T cell receptor (beta chain) was counted only a few times. The data belong to a study of blood T cell repertoires in COVID-19. Background on the study: Researchers got acute and convalescent COVID-19 samples from the United States, Italy and Spain. T cells, B-cell-depleted T cells, or PBMCs supplied cDNA or gDNA.

As handled by the study authors: The assay estimated nucleated cells by amplifying reference gene primers. The protocol was immunoSEQ multiplex PCR, while the TCRdb copy is restricted to in-frame clones and leaves out a portion. V and J calls and clone size are copied from that table; D and trimming were computed from the DNA. The sample includes 240,000 or so clones, around 86% of them seen just once. The CDR3 is 14 amino acids. V was shortened by 4 bases and J by 7 bases, with 14 bases between the two germline ends. Germline-derived CDR1 and CDR2 are LGHNA and YNFKEQ. The chain employs TRBV4-2 and TRBJ1-5; D is possibly TRBD1 (6 bases). The TCR sequence derives from a woman aged 30 to 39 who had recovered from COVID-19. What was sequenced was peripheral blood. In DNA form, the CDR3 reads TGTGCCAGCAGCCCGCGGACAGCTCCCCAGCCCCAGCATTTT. Its translation is CASSPRTAPQPQHF.